This TCR beta chain stems from a study of CD8 T cells in ankylosing spondylitis. Study-level findings and limits: Made up of eight highly homologous variants, a TCR beta motif appeared characteristic of ankylosing spondylitis blood.

The germline CDR1 and CDR2 sequences are MGHRA and YSYEKL. V was pared by 4 bases and J by 0 bases, with 9 bases between. CDR3 length: 15 amino acids. In its sample, this clonotype was seen a few times. What it binds is not known. MiXCR, applied by TCRdb to the 5' RACE reads, yields one record per CDR3 protein. The profile shows 670,000 or so distinct CDR3 sequences, around 20% of them singletons. Sequencing was performed on blood, either unsorted or a sorted T cell fraction (not recorded which). The receptor comes from a male donor with ankylosing spondylitis. The rearrangement links TRBV4-1 to TRBJ1-4; D gene uncertain. The CDR3 region is CASSRNTATNEKLFF. CDR3 in DNA: TGCGCCAGCAGCCGTAACACCGCAACTAATGAAAAACTGTTTTTT.